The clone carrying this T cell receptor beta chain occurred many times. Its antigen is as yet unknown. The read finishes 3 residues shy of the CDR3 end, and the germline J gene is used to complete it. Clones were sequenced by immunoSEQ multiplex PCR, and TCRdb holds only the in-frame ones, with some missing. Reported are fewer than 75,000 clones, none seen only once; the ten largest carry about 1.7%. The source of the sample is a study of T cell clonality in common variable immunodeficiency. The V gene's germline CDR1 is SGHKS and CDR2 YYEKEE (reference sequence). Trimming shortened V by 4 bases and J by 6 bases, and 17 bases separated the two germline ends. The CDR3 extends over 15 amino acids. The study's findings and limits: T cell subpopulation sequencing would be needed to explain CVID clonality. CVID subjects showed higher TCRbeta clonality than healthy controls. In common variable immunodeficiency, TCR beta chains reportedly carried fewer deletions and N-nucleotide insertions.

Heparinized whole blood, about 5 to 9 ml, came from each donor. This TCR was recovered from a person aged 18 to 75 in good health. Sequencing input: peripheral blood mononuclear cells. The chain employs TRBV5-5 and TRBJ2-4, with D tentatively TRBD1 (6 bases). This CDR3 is CASSRTVVWGNIQYF. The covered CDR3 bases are TGTGCCAGCAGCCGGACAGTCGTTTGGGGAAACATT.